This T cell receptor (beta chain) stems from a study of radiotherapy plus CTLA-4 blockade in lung cancer. Study details: Patients showed objective responses in 15% to 20% of cases, and disease control was achieved by 25% to 35%. Broader study findings: According to reports, early shifts in blood T cell clones, alongside interferon-beta, forecast response most accurately. Clones derived from tumor TCRs expanded in blood after radiotherapy plus ipilimumab.

This clone was recorded only once. Its specificity is not known. Clones were read by immunoSEQ multiplex PCR, and TCRdb kept only the in-frame ones, dropping some. The sample yields approximately 41,000 clones, 70% to 80% seen once. In chemo-refractory metastatic non-small-cell lung cancer, patients got ipilimumab CTLA-4 blockade together with focal radiation. The TCR was taken from a human donor with non-small cell lung cancer who had stable disease on radiotherapy plus ipilimumab. Here the sequenced sample was peripheral blood, taken from a patient treated with radiotherapy plus ipilimumab.

The CDR3 sequence is CASSSVDRQPQHF. The CDR3 region has the DNA TGTGCCAGTAGTTCTGTAGACAGACAGCCCCAGCATTTT. The V gene is TRBV19, the J gene TRBJ1-5; perhaps TRBD1 as D (5 bases). In germline, CDR1 is LNHDA, CDR2 SQIVND (reference sequence). Trimming removed 5 bases from V and 7 bases from J, with 12 bases in between. The CDR3 length is 13 residues. Looking up the rest from reference TRBV19 and TRBJ1-5 gives the full variable domain: DGGITQSPKYLFRKEGQNVTLSCEQNLNHDAMYWYRQDPGQGLRLIYYSQIVNDFQKGDIAEGYSVSREKKESFPLTVTSAQKNPTAFYLCASSSVDRQPQHFGDGTRLSIL.